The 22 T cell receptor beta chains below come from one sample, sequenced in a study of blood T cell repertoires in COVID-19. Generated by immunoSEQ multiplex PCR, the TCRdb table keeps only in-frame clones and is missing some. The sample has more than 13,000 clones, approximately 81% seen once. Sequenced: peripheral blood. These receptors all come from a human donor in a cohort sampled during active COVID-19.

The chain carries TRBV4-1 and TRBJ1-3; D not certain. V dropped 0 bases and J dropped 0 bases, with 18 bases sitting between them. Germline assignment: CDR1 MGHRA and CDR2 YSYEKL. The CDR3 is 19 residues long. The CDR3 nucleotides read TGCGCCAGCAGCCAAGAGAACCTCAGGCGTTACTTCTCTGGAAACACCATATATTTT. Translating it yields CASSQENLRRYFSGNTIYF.

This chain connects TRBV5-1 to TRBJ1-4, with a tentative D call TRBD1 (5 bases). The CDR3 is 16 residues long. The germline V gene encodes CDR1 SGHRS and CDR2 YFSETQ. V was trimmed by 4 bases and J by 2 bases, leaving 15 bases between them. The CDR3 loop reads CASSEYRGETNEKLFF. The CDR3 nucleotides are TGCGCCAGCAGCGAATACCGGGGGGAGACTAATGAAAAACTGTTTTTT.

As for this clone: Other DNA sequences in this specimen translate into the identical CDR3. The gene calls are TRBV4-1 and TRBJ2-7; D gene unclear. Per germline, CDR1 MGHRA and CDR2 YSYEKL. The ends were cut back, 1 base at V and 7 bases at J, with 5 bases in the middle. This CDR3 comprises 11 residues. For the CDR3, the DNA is TGCGCCAGCAGCCAAGCAGGAGAGCAGTACTTC. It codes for CASSQAGEQYF.

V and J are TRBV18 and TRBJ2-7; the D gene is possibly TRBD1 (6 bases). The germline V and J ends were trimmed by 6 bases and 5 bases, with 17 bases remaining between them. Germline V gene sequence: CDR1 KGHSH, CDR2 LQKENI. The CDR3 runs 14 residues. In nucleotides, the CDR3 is TGTGCCAGCTCCCTTCCCGGGACAACCCACGAGCAGTACTTC. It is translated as CASSLPGTTHEQYF.

The DNA of the CDR3 is TGTGCCAGCAGGGACAGTGAGAACACTGAAGCTTTCTTT. Translated: CASRDSENTEAFF. V and J are TRBV28 and TRBJ1-1; tentative D call: TRBD1 (6 bases). The CDR3 sequence is 13 residues long. Germline V gene lookup returns CDR1 MDHEN and CDR2 SYDVKM. V lost 6 bases and J 1 base, leaving 9 bases between the germline ends.

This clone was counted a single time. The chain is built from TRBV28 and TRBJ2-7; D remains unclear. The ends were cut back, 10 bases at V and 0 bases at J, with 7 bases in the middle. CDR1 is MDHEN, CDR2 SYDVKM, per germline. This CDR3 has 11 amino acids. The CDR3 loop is CATMSSYEQYF. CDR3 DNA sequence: TGTGCCACCATGTCCTCCTACGAGCAGTACTTC.

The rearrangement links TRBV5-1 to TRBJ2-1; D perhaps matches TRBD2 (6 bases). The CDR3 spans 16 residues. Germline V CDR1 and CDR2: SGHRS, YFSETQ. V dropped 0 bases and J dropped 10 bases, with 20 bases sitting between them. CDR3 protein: CASSLASAGIFIEQFF. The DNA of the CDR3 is TGCGCCAGCAGCTTGGCCTCGGCGGGAATTTTCATCGAGCAGTTCTTC.

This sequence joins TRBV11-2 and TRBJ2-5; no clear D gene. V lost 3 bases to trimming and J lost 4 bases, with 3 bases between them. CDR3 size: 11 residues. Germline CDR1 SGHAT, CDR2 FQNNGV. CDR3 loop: CASSFRETQYF. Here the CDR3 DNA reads TGTGCCAGCAGCTTCCGAGAGACCCAGTACTTC. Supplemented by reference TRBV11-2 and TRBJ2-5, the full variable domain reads EAGVAQSPRYKIIEKRQSVAFWCNPISGHATLYWYQQILGQGPKLLIQFQNNGVVDDSQLPKDRFSAERLKGVDSTLKIQPAKLEDSAVYLCASSFRETQYFGPGTRLLVL.

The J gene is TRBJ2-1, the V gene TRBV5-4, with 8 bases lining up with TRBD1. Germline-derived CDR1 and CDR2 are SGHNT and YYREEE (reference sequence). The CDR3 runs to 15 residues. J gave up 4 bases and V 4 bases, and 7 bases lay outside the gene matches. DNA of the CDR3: TGTGCCAGCAGCCCCGGGACAGGTTCTTACAATGAGCAGTTCTTC. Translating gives CASSPGTGSYNEQFF.

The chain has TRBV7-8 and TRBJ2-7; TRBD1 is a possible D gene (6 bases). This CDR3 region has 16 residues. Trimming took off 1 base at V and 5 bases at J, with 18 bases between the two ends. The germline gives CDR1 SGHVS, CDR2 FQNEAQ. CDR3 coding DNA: TGTGCCAGCAGCTTAGGTTCTTACGGGACAATCAACGAGCAGTACTTC. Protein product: CASSLGSYGTINEQYF.

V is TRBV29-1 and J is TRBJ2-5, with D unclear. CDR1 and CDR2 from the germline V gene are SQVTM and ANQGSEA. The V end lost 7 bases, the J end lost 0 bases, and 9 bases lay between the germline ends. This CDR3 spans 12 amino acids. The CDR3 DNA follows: TGCAGCGCCGTAGAGTACCAAGAGACCCAGTACTTC. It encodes CSAVEYQETQYF.

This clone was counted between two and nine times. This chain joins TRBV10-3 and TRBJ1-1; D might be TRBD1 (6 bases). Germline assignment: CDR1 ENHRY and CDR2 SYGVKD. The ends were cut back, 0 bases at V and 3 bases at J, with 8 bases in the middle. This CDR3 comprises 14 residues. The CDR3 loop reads CAISESQGDTEAFF. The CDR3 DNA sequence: TGTGCCATCAGTGAGTCACAGGGCGACACTGAAGCTTTCTTT.

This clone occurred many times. DNA of the CDR3: TGTGCCAGCAGCAATGGACTAGCGCCCTCCTACGAGCAGTACTTC. Its translation: CASSNGLAPSYEQYF. This chain links TRBV14 with TRBJ2-7; 9 positions match TRBD2. V dropped 5 bases and J dropped 0; count of bases not matched to a gene: 5. CDR1 SGHDN and CDR2 FVKESK come from the germline V gene. This CDR3 contains 15 residues.

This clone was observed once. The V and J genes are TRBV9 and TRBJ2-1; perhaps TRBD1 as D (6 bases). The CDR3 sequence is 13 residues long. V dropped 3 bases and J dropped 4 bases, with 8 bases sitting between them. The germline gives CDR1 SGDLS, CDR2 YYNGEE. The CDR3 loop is CASSETGYNEQFF. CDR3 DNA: TGTGCCAGCAGCGAGACAGGTTACAATGAGCAGTTCTTC.

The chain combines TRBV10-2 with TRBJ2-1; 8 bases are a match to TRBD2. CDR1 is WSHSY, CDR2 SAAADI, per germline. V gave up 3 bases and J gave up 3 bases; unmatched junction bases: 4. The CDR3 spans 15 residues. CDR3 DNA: TGCGCCAGCAGTGATGGCGGGAGGTTCTACAATGAGCAGTTCTTC. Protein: CASSDGGRFYNEQFF.

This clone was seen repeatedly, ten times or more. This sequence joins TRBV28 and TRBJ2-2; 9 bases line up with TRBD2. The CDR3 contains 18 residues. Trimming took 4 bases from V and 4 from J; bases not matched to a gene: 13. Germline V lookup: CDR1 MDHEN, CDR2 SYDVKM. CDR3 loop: CASSSGLGAGGFTGELFF. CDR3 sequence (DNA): TGTGCCAGCAGTTCCGGTCTAGGAGCGGGAGGTTTCACCGGGGAGCTGTTTTTT. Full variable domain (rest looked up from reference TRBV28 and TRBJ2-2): DVKVTQSSRYLVKRTGEKVFLECVQDMDHENMFWYRQDPGLGLRLIYFSYDVKMKEKGDIPEGYSVSREKKERFSLILESASTNQTSMYLCASSSGLGAGGFTGELFFGEGSRLTVL.

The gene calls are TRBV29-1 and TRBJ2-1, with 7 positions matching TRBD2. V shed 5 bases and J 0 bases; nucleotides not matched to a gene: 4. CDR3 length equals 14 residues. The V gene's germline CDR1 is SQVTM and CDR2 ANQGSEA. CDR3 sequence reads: CSVTRGSSYNEQFF. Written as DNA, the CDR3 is TGCAGCGTTACGCGGGGGAGCTCCTACAATGAGCAGTTCTTC.

This chain's CDR3 is CASSYSKQGNGELFF. The CDR3 nucleotides are TGTGCCAGCAGTTACTCGAAACAGGGGAACGGGGAGCTGTTTTTT. The rearrangement links TRBV6-5 to TRBJ2-2, with TRBD1 identical over 7 bases. The V segment lost 0 bases and the J segment 7 bases; nucleotides outside the gene matches: 5. Germline V gene sequence: CDR1 MNHEY, CDR2 SVGAGI. CDR3 length: 15 amino acids.

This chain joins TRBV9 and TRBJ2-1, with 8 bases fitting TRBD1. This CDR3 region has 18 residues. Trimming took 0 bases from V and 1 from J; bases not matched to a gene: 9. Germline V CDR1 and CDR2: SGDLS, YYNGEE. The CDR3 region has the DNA TGTGCCAGCAGCGTAGGGCGGACAGGGCCCAAGTCCTACAATGAGCAGTTCTTC. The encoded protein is CASSVGRTGPKSYNEQFF.

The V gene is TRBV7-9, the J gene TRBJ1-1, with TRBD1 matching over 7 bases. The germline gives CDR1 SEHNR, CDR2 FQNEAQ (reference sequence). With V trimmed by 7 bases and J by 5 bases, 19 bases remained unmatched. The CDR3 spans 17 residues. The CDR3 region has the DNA TGTGCCAGCATCCCGGGACAGACTCTCACCTTGGGGACTGAAGCTTTCTTT. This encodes CASIPGQTLTLGTEAFF. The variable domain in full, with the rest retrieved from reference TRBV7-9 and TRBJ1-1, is DTGVSQNPRHKITKRGQNVTFRCDPISEHNRLYWYRQTLGQGPEFLTYFQNEAQLEKSRLLSDRFSAERPKGSFSTLEIQRTEQGDSAMYLCASIPGQTLTLGTEAFFGQGTRLTVV.

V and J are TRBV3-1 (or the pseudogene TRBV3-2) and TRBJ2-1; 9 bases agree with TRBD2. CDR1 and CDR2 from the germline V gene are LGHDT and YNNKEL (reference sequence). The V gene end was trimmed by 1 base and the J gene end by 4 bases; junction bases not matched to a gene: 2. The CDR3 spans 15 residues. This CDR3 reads CASSQGAGGYNEQFF. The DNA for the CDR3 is TGTGCCAGCAGCCAAGGAGCGGGAGGATACAATGAGCAGTTCTTC.

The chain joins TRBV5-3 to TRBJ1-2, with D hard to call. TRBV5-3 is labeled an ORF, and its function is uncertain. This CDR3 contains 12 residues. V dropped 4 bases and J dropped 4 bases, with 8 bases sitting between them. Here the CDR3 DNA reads TGTGCCAGAAGCCTGACGGGCTATGGCTACACCTTC. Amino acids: CARSLTGYGYTF.